The 18 T cell receptor beta chains below come from one sample, sequenced in a study of CD8+CD57+ T cells in acquired aplastic anemia. Investigators profiled TCR beta VDJ and CDR3 from genomic DNA template. TCRdb re-derived calls from the reads in MiXCR, one entry per CDR3 protein. The sample includes a few hundred thousand distinct CDR3 sequences, 45% to 65% seen only once; the top ten take less than 10%. Sequencing was done on a sample of sorted CD4+, CD8+, or CD8+CD57+ T cells (not recorded which) from PBMCs. Receptor source: a human donor with severe aplastic anemia or a healthy control (not recorded which).

This clonotype was counted between two and nine times. The CDR3 sequence: CASSLGGLAGRNEQFF. The DNA of the CDR3 is TGCGCCAGCAGCTTGGGTGGACTAGCGGGAAGGAATGAGCAGTTCTTC. V and J are TRBV5-1 and TRBJ2-1, with 12 bases matching TRBD2. Trimming took 0 bases from V and 7 from J; bases not matched to a gene: 5. This CDR3 comprises 16 residues. CDR1 SGHRS and CDR2 YFSETQ come from the germline V gene.

The sample holds one count of this clonotype. The V gene is TRBV7-3, the J gene TRBJ2-3, with D unresolved. CDR3 length: 16 residues. CDR1 is SGHTA, CDR2 FQGTGA, per germline. The germline V and J ends were trimmed by 5 bases and 5 bases, with 20 bases remaining between them. CDR3 amino acids: CASSAAGTPEIDTQYF. CDR3 coding DNA: TGTGCCAGCAGCGCTGCAGGAACACCCGAGATAGATACGCAGTATTTT. Variable domain in full (rest from reference TRBV7-3 and TRBJ2-3): GAGVSQTPSNKVTEKGKYVELRCDPISGHTALYWYRQSLGQGPEFLIYFQGTGAADDSGLPNDRFFAVRPEGSVSTLKIQRTERGDSAVYLCASSAAGTPEIDTQYFGPGTRLTVL.

This clonotype showed up many times. The gene calls are TRBV3-1 and TRBJ2-1; tentatively, D is TRBD2 (6 bases). Germline values: CDR1 LGHDT, CDR2 YNNKEL (reference sequence). This CDR3 has 15 amino acids. V was clipped by 2 bases and J by 6 bases, with 14 bases between them. The CDR3 loop reads CASSQLTGGRNEQFF. The DNA of the CDR3 is TGTGCCAGCAGCCAACTGACCGGGGGTCGCAATGAGCAGTTCTTC.

The V call is TRBV2, the J call TRBJ1-6; D unresolved. In germline, CDR1 is SNHLY, CDR2 FYNNEI. Trimming took off 5 bases at V and 9 bases at J, with 14 bases between the two ends. This CDR3 region has 14 residues. CDR3 amino acids: CASSRVGSVSPLHF. CDR3 DNA sequence: TGTGCCAGCAGTAGGGTAGGGTCTGTTTCACCCCTCCACTTT.

This chain connects TRBV2 to TRBJ2-4; no clear D gene. Germline loops: CDR1 SNHLY, CDR2 FYNNEI. There are 12 residues in the CDR3. The germline V and J ends were trimmed by 4 bases and 6 bases, with 7 bases remaining between them. The CDR3 protein is CASSVRGNIQYF. Here the CDR3 DNA reads TGTGCCAGCAGTGTCAGAGGAAACATTCAGTACTTC.

The chain carries TRBV24-1 and TRBJ1-2; 7 positions agree with TRBD1. V dropped 3 bases and J dropped 6; count of bases not matched to a gene: 9. CDR1 is KGHDR, CDR2 SFDVKD, per germline. This CDR3 is 15 amino acids long. The CDR3 DNA follows: TGTGCCACCAGTGATCGGCCGGGACAGCTCAATGGCTACACCTTC. Translating gives CATSDRPGQLNGYTF.

This clonotype was seen a handful of times. The genes are TRBV15 and TRBJ1-2; TRBD1 might be the D (5 bases). CDR1 and CDR2 (germline): LNHNV, YYDKDF (reference sequence). Trimming took 1 base from V and 2 from J, leaving 8 bases between them. The CDR3 runs to 14 residues. The chain's CDR3 is CATSRVEGNYGYTF. The DNA for the CDR3 is TGTGCCACCAGCAGAGTGGAGGGGAACTATGGCTACACCTTC.

The rearrangement uses TRBV15 and TRBJ2-4, with 8 positions matching TRBD1. Germline V gives CDR1 LNHNV, CDR2 YYDKDF (reference sequence). CDR3 size: 15 residues. The V and J ends lost 4 bases and 7 bases, in that order; junction bases with no gene match: 9. DNA of the CDR3: TGTGCCACCAGCACACTAGGGACAGGTGGGAACATTCAGTACTTC. It is translated as CATSTLGTGGNIQYF. Drawing the rest from reference TRBV15 and TRBJ2-4, the complete variable domain is DAMVIQNPRYQVTQFGKPVTLSCSQTLNHNVMYWYQQKSSQAPKLLFHYYDKDFNNEADTPDNFQSRRPNTSFCFLDIRSPGLGDTAMYLCATSTLGTGGNIQYFGAGTRLSVL.

The chain combines TRBV9 with TRBJ2-3; the match to TRBD2 covers 10 bases. V was clipped by 4 bases and J by 4 bases; unmatched bases: 3. Germline CDR1 reads SGDLS; CDR2 reads YYNGEE. This CDR3 region has 14 residues. In DNA form, the CDR3 reads TGTGCCAGCAGCTTTAGCGGGAGGCCAGATACGCAGTATTTT. Encoded protein: CASSFSGRPDTQYF.

This clonotype was detected many times. This chain uses TRBV7-2 with TRBJ2-5, with D maybe TRBD2 (7 bases). CDR3 length equals 15 residues. With 5 bases removed from V and 6 bases from J, the gap between germline ends came to 19 bases. In germline, CDR1 is SGHTA, CDR2 FQGNSA. CDR3 residues: CASSGGARIKQTQYF. In DNA, the CDR3 is TGTGCCAGCAGCGGGGGGGCCAGGATTAAACAGACCCAGTACTTC. The complete variable domain, with remaining parts taken from reference TRBV7-2 and TRBJ2-5, reads GAGVSQSPSNKVTEKGKDVELRCDPISGHTALYWYRQSLGQGLEFLIYFQGNSAPDKSGLPSDRFSAERTGGSVSTLTIQRTQQEDSAVYLCASSGGARIKQTQYFGPGTRLLVL.

This chain links TRBV9 with TRBJ2-3, with D perhaps being TRBD1 or TRBD2 (8 bases each). CDR1 is SGDLS, CDR2 YYNGEE, per germline. CDR3 length equals 16 residues. V lost 0 bases to trimming and J lost 6 bases, with 17 bases between them. This CDR3 reads CASSVEGQGLDDTQYF. The CDR3 DNA reads TGTGCCAGCAGCGTAGAAGGACAGGGACTAGACGATACGCAGTATTTT.

This clonotype was seen at least ten times. This sequence joins TRBV19 and TRBJ2-7; TRBD2 matches at 9 bases. The CDR3 totals 14 residues. Germline V CDR1 and CDR2: LNHDA, SQIVND (reference sequence). With V trimmed by 1 base and J by 6 bases, 4 bases remained unmatched. The CDR3 nucleotides are TGTGCCAGTAGTATAGTTGGGACTAGCCGCGAGCAGTACTTC. This encodes CASSIVGTSREQYF.

The V call is TRBV2, the J call TRBJ1-3; no clear D. V lost 6 bases to trimming and J lost 0 bases, with 9 bases between them. Germline CDR1 is SNHLY and CDR2 is FYNNEI. CDR3 size: 14 residues. In nucleotides, the CDR3 is TGTGCCAGCAGGGGCCACAGCTCTGGAAACACCATATATTTT. The encoded protein is CASRGHSSGNTIYF. The full variable domain, with the rest looked up from reference TRBV2 and TRBJ1-3, is EPEVTQTPSHQVTQMGQEVILRCVPISNHLYFYWYRQILGQKVEFLVSFYNNEISEKSEIFDDQFSVERPDGSNFTLKIRSTKLEDSAMYFCASRGHSSGNTIYFGEGSWLTVV.

A remark on this clonotype: Just one base apart from a much larger clone, this may be a read error. The rearrangement joins TRBV3-1 to TRBJ1-2, with 7 bases that match TRBD1. J was trimmed by 9 bases and V by 1 base; bases with no gene match: 8. Germline V gene data show CDR1 as LGHDT and CDR2 as YNNKEL (reference sequence). The CDR3 extends over 14 amino acids. CDR3 in amino acids: CASSQADRDPCYTF. The CDR3, as DNA: TGTGCCAGCAGCCAAGCTGACAGGGACCCTTGCTACACCTTC.

The V gene is TRBV5-6, the J gene TRBJ1-1; 8 bases agree with TRBD1. CDR1 is SGHDT and CDR2 is YYEEEE in the germline V gene. The CDR3 is 18 amino acids. Germline trimming cut 1 base from V and 3 bases from J; bases unmatched to any gene: 14. CDR3 DNA: TGTGCCAGCAGCTTGAGGGCCCGGGACAGGCTTATGGACACTGAAGCTTTCTTT. This encodes CASSLRARDRLMDTEAFF.

This clonotype was found a few times. The junction departs from germline at one end; a sequencing error may be responsible. The rearrangement links TRBV7-7 to TRBJ2-5; no firm D call. The CDR3 extends over 14 amino acids. The germline gives CDR1 SSHAT, CDR2 FNYEAQ (reference sequence). The DNA for the CDR3 is TGTGCTAGCAGCTTAGGTGGCAGCAGAGAGACCCAGTACTTC. Translation gives CASSLGGSRETQYF.

This clonotype was counted only a few times. The rearrangement uses TRBV20-1 and TRBJ1-1; no reliable D call. From germline, CDR1 is DFQATT and CDR2 SNEGSKA (reference sequence). The CDR3 runs to 14 residues. V lost 2 bases and J lost 6, with 16 bases in between. The CDR3 DNA sequence: TGCAGTGCTAGAACCACGGGGAACAACGCTGAAGCTTTCTTT. This codes for CSARTTGNNAEAFF.

This chain uses TRBV7-3 with TRBJ2-1; a weak D match, TRBD2 (6 bases). Germline V gene lookup returns CDR1 SGHTA and CDR2 FQGTGA. Trimming removed 5 bases at V and 10 bases at J, with 12 bases between. The CDR3 extends over 12 amino acids. This CDR3 reads CASSPSGGEQFF. The CDR3 DNA sequence: TGTGCCAGCAGCCCGTCCGGAGGGGAGCAGTTCTTC.